The 24 T cell receptor beta chains reported below all come from one sample, sequenced in a study of Graves' ophthalmopathy and Graves' hyperthyroidism. RNA transcripts served as template for amplifying TCR beta CDR3 sequences. HTBI primers were employed in first-round RT-PCR, then a second-round multiplex PCR followed. TCRdb independently ran MiXCR on the multiplex PCR reads; one entry per CDR3 protein. This sample has about 590,000 distinct CDR3 sequences, with 39% found just once. Sequenced sample: peripheral blood or thyroid tissue (not recorded which). The receptors originated from an adult man with Graves' hyperthyroidism.

This clonotype was recorded a few times. The CDR3 spells CASSPSGRADTQYF. The CDR3 region has the DNA TGTGCCAGCAGTCCTAGCGGGAGGGCAGATACGCAGTATTTT. V usage is TRBV2 and J usage is TRBJ2-3, with TRBD2 matching 12 bases. Trimming at V came to 5 bases and at J to 4 bases, leaving 1 base not matched to a gene. Per germline, CDR1 SNHLY and CDR2 FYNNEI. This CDR3 has 14 residues.

Comment on this clonotype: A much larger clone lies one base from this, so it may be a read error. The chain has TRBV7-9 and TRBJ2-7, with TRBD1 matching over 9 bases. The CDR3 is made up of 14 amino acids. CDR1 and CDR2 (germline): SEHNR, FQNEAQ (reference sequence). In DNA form, the CDR3 reads TGCGCCAGCAGCCGGGGGACAGGGCTAGGCGAGCAGTACTTC. Translation gives CASSRGTGLGEQYF.

This clonotype came up once. J is TRBJ2-5 and V is TRBV7-9; 9 bases agree with TRBD1. The CDR3 is made up of 12 amino acids. Per germline, CDR1 SEHNR and CDR2 FQNEAQ (reference sequence). V was pared by 3 bases and J by 9 bases, with 2 bases of the junction left unmatched. For the CDR3, the DNA is TGTGCCAGCAGCTTCCGGGACAGGGCCCAGTACTTC. Translation gives CASSFRDRAQYF.

The chain links TRBV5-5 to TRBJ1-4, with 8 bases matching TRBD1. Germline CDR1 SGHKS, CDR2 YYEKEE (reference sequence). Germline trimming cut 0 bases from V and 9 bases from J; bases unmatched to any gene: 7. This CDR3 contains 15 residues. The DNA of the CDR3 is TGTGCCAGCAGCTTGGCCGGGACAGGTTACAAAAAACTGTTTTTT. Protein product: CASSLAGTGYKKLFF.

About this clonotype itself: Being one base from a much bigger clone, this may be a read error. The CDR3 ends on some other residue instead of the conserved phenylalanine or tryptophan, so this is likely a read error. The V and J genes are TRBV6-1 and TRBJ2-7; D ambiguous. The V gene lost 6 bases and the J gene lost 6 bases, with 12 bases spanning the gap. The CDR3 length is 12 residues. Germline CDR1 MNHNS, CDR2 SASEGT. The CDR3 region has the DNA TGTGCCAGCAGCAATGGAATGGGCGAGCAGTACCTC. The encoded protein is CASSNGMGEQYL.

This clonotype was seen just once. This sequence may be a read error, since a much larger clone differs from it by one base. The chain links TRBV7-9 to TRBJ1-4; 10 bases match TRBD1. CDR1 and CDR2 from the germline V gene are SEHNR and FQNEAQ (reference sequence). The CDR3 runs 14 residues. J was trimmed by 11 bases and V by 4 bases; bases with no gene match: 7. The chain's CDR3 is CASSWTGGMGKLFF. CDR3 bases: TGTGCCAGCAGCTGGACAGGGGGGATGGGGAAACTGTTTTTT. The variable domain in full, completed from reference TRBV7-9 and TRBJ1-4, reads DTGVSQNPRHKITKRGQNVTFRCDPISEHNRLYWYRQTLGQGPEFLTYFQNEAQLEKSRLLSDRFSAERPKGSFSTLEIQRTEQGDSAMYLCASSWTGGMGKLFFGSGTQLSVL.

The chain links TRBV29-1 to TRBJ2-7; 7 bases align to TRBD2. This CDR3 spans 13 amino acids. CDR1 and CDR2 (germline): SQVTM, ANQGSEA. V gave up 3 bases and J gave up 7 bases; unmatched junction bases: 9. This CDR3 reads CSVDGGSGDEQYF. CDR3 coding DNA: TGCAGCGTTGACGGCGGGAGCGGAGATGAGCAGTACTTC.

This clonotype was recorded at least ten times. The chain recombines TRBV9 with TRBJ1-1, with TRBD1 matching over 7 bases. With 3 bases clipped from V and 1 base from J, the junction kept 3 bases outside the gene matches. Germline assignment: CDR1 SGDLS and CDR2 YYNGEE. The CDR3 spans 14 residues. The CDR3, as DNA: TGTGCCAGCAGCGAGACAGGGCGGAACACTGAAGCTTTCTTT. It translates to CASSETGRNTEAFF.

This clonotype appeared many times. The chain recombines TRBV7-2 with TRBJ2-2, with no clear D. This CDR3 contains 16 residues. Germline V gene lookup returns CDR1 SGHTA and CDR2 FQGNSA. Trimming took 1 base from V and 0 from J, leaving 9 bases between them. Written as DNA, the CDR3 is TGTGCCAGCAGCTTAGGCGGCGGCGCGAACACCGGGGAGCTGTTTTTT. This encodes CASSLGGGANTGELFF.

The chain has TRBV7-9 and TRBJ2-7, with a weak D call TRBD1 (6 bases). Germline V gene sequence: CDR1 SEHNR, CDR2 FQNEAQ (reference sequence). This CDR3 spans 17 amino acids. Trimming removed 4 bases at V and 1 base at J, with 20 bases between. The CDR3 reads CASSSLRDTIRSYEQYF. The CDR3 region has the DNA TGTGCCAGCAGCTCCCTCCGGGACACAATACGATCCTACGAGCAGTACTTC.

This clonotype was counted many times. This chain links TRBV15 with TRBJ2-5; D gene ambiguous. CDR1 is LNHNV, CDR2 YYDKDF, per germline (reference sequence). Trimming cost V 0 bases and J 5 bases, with 7 bases left between them. This CDR3 is built from 13 residues. In DNA form, the CDR3 reads TGTGCCACCAGCAGAGATCTGGGGGAGACCCAGTACTTC. It specifies CATSRDLGETQYF.

This rearrangement joins TRBV7-2 to TRBJ1-2; TRBD1 might be the D (6 bases). CDR3 length: 15 amino acids. The V and J ends lost 5 bases and 4 bases respectively, with 17 bases between them. Germline assignment: CDR1 SGHTA and CDR2 FQGNSA. The CDR3 region is CASSPPTGGFYGYTF. The DNA of the CDR3 is TGTGCCAGCAGCCCGCCGACAGGAGGCTTCTATGGCTACACCTTC.

The table lists this clonotype with a count of one. This clone may be a read error of a much larger clone one base away. The missing conserved phenylalanine or tryptophan at the end of this CDR3 makes a read error likely. This sequence joins TRBV7-9 and TRBJ1-2; no clear D gene. The germline V gene has CDR1 SEHNR and CDR2 FQNEAQ (reference sequence). V was cut by 4 bases and J by 5 bases, with 5 bases left in between. The CDR3 runs to 11 residues. The CDR3 nucleotides are TGTGCCAGCAGCTCGCTTTATGGCTACACCCTC. This codes for CASSSLYGYTL.

V usage is TRBV9 and J usage is TRBJ2-3; D is possibly TRBD1 (6 bases). The V end lost 0 bases, the J end lost 2 bases, and 19 bases lay between the germline ends. There are 18 residues in the CDR3. Germline V gene sequence: CDR1 SGDLS, CDR2 YYNGEE. Here the CDR3 DNA reads TGTGCCAGCAGCGTAGTCCCTGACAGGCCCCTTAACACAGATACGCAGTATTTT. Its protein is CASSVVPDRPLNTDTQYF.

Ten or more counts support this clonotype. The DNA for the CDR3 is TGTGCCAGCAGTTTGGATCACCAAGAGACCCAGTACTTC. It specifies CASSLDHQETQYF. The chain combines TRBV12-3 or TRBV12-4 with TRBJ2-5, with D unresolved. This CDR3 spans 13 amino acids. The V and J ends lost 3 bases and 0 bases respectively, with 5 bases between them.

The V gene is TRBV7-2, the J gene TRBJ2-3; 7 bases match TRBD2. The CDR3 covers 14 residues. The V and J ends lost 1 base and 2 bases, in that order; junction bases with no gene match: 0. Germline V CDR1 and CDR2: SGHTA, FQGNSA. In nucleotides, the CDR3 is TGTGCCAGCAGCTTAGGACTAGCCACAGATACGCAGTATTTT. This gives the protein CASSLGLATDTQYF.

This clonotype was counted ten times or more. This chain joins TRBV13 and TRBJ1-4, with D perhaps TRBD1 (5 bases). V gave up 2 bases and J gave up 0 bases, with 13 bases separating them. The CDR3 totals 17 residues. Per the germline V gene, CDR1 is PRHDT and CDR2 is FYEKMQ (reference sequence). The chain's CDR3 is CASSLSGAVSTNEKLFF. Written as DNA, the CDR3 is TGTGCCAGCAGCTTATCCGGGGCCGTTTCAACTAATGAAAAACTGTTTTTT.

As for this clonotype: One end of the junction fails to match germline, which may point to a read error. The rearrangement uses TRBV4-1 and TRBJ2-5; TRBD1 might be the D (5 bases). This CDR3 spans 16 amino acids. CDR1 and CDR2 (germline): MGHRA, YSYEKL. The CDR3 sequence: CATSQDTGPVGETQYF. CDR3 sequence (DNA): TGCGCCACCAGCCAAGACACAGGCCCAGTGGGAGAGACCCAGTACTTC.

The table lists this clonotype with a few counts. The CDR3: CASSNIDSNQPQHF. In nucleotides, the CDR3 is TGTGCCAGTAGCAACATCGATAGCAATCAGCCCCAGCATTTT. V usage is TRBV19 and J usage is TRBJ1-5; D is undetermined. V lost 6 bases and J lost 0, with 9 bases in between. The CDR3 loop spans 14 amino acids. Germline assignment: CDR1 LNHDA and CDR2 SQIVND (reference sequence).

This clonotype was detected only once. The genes are TRBV10-3 and TRBJ2-5; 12 nucleotides agree with TRBD1. CDR3 length: 14 residues. Trimming took 5 bases from V and 5 from J; bases not matched to a gene: 3. Germline V CDR1 and CDR2: ENHRY, SYGVKD. CDR3 in amino acids: CAISYGTGGETQYF. The CDR3, as DNA: TGTGCCATCAGTTATGGGACAGGGGGCGAGACCCAGTACTTC.

This clonotype was counted a single time. This may stem from a read error, because a much larger clone lies one nucleotide away. The V gene is TRBV10-3, the J gene TRBJ1-2, with D hard to call. In germline, CDR1 is ENHRY, CDR2 SYGVKD. This CDR3 region has 13 residues. V lost 4 bases to trimming and J lost 0 bases, with 6 bases between them. The CDR3 DNA reads TGTGCCATCAGTGCGGTCGCTAACTATGGCTACACCTTC. It encodes CAISAVANYGYTF.

As regards this clonotype: It may be a read error: a sequence one base away is much more abundant. This chain connects TRBV19 to TRBJ2-2, with D possibly matching TRBD1 (6 bases). The CDR3 is 14 residues long. V gave up 5 bases and J gave up 7 bases, with 14 bases separating them. CDR1 and CDR2 from the germline V gene are LNHDA and SQIVND (reference sequence). CDR3 coding DNA: TGTGCCAGTAGTTACCAACAGGGTAACGGGGAGCTGTTTTTT. It encodes CASSYQQGNGELFF.

In regard to this clonotype: One end of the junction is discordant with germline, which a read error may explain. V gene TRBV7-7 combines with J gene TRBJ1-1; unclear D gene. This CDR3 is built from 13 residues. Germline V gives CDR1 SSHAT, CDR2 FNYEAQ (reference sequence). CDR3 coding DNA: TGTGCTAGCAGCTTAGCGGGTTTCACTGAAGCTTTCTTT. This translates into CASSLAGFTEAFF.

In its sample, this clonotype was seen many times. J is TRBJ1-1 and V is TRBV29-1, with D unresolved. The CDR3 spans 12 residues. Per the germline V gene, CDR1 is SQVTM and CDR2 is ANQGSEA. The V end was cut by 0 bases, the J end by 4 bases, with 6 bases between. The CDR3 region is CSVEDPGTEAFF. As DNA, the CDR3 is TGCAGCGTTGAAGACCCTGGCACTGAAGCTTTCTTT. Full variable domain (remainder filled in from reference TRBV29-1 and TRBJ1-1): SAVISQKPSRDICQRGTSLTIQCQVDSQVTMMFWYRQQPGQSLTLIATANQGSEATYESGFVIDKFPISRPNLTFSTLTVSNMSPEDSSIYLCSVEDPGTEAFFGQGTRLTVV.